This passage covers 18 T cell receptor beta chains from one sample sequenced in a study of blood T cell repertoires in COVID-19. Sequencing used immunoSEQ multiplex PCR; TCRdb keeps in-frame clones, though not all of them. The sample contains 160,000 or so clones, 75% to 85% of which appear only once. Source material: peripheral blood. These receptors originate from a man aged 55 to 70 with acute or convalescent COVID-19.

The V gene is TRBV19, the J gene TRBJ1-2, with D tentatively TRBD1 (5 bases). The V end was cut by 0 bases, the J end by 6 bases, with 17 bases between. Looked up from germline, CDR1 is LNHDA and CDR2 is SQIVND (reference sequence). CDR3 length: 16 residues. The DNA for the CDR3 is TGTGCCAGTAGTATAGAAGGGGCGCGGCCCTTGGATGGCTACACCTTC. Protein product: CASSIEGARPLDGYTF.

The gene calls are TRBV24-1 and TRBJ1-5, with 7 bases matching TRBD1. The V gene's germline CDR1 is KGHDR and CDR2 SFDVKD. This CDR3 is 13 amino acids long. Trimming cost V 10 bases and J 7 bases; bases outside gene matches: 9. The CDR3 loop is CATATTGTQPQHF. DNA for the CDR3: TGTGCCACGGCGACGACAGGGACCCAGCCCCAGCATTTT.

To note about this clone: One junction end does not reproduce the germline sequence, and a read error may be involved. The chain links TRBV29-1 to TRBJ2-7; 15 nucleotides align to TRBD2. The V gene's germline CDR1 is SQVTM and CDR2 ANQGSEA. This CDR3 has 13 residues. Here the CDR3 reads CSVDLGTSGRHDF. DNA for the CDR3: TGCAGCGTTGACCTCGGGACTAGCGGGAGGCACGACTTC.

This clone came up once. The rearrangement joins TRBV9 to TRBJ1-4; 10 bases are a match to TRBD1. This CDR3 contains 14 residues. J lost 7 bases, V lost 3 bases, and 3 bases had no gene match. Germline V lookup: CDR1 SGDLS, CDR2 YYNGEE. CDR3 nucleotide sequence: TGTGCCAGCAGCGCGGGACAGGGGACTGAAAAACTGTTTTTT. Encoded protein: CASSAGQGTEKLFF. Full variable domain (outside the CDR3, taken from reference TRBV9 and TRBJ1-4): DSGVTQTPKHLITATGQRVTLRCSPRSGDLSVYWYQQSLDQGLQFLIQYYNGEERAKGNILERFSAQQFPDLHSELNLSSLELGDSALYFCASSAGQGTEKLFFGSGTQLSVL.

CDR3 protein: CASSVPRGQGTDTQYF. The CDR3 nucleotides are TGTGCCAGCAGCGTTCCCCGCGGGCAGGGGACAGATACGCAGTATTTT. The rearrangement uses TRBV28 and TRBJ2-3; possibly TRBD1 for D (6 bases). The CDR3 is made up of 16 amino acids. CDR1 is MDHEN, CDR2 SYDVKM, per germline. V was shortened by 6 bases and J by 3 bases, with 19 bases between the two germline ends. Based on the CDR3 plus reference TRBV28 and TRBJ2-3, the full variable domain is DVKVTQSSRYLVKRTGEKVFLECVQDMDHENMFWYRQDPGLGLRLIYFSYDVKMKEKGDIPEGYSVSREKKERFSLILESASTNQTSMYLCASSVPRGQGTDTQYFGPGTRLTVL.

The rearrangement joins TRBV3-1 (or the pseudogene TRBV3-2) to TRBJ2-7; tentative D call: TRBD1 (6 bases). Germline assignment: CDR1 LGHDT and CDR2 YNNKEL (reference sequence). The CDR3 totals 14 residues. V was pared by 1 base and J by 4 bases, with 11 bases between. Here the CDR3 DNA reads TGTGCCAGCAGCCAAGGCTACACAGGGTACGAGCAGTACTTC. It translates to CASSQGYTGYEQYF.

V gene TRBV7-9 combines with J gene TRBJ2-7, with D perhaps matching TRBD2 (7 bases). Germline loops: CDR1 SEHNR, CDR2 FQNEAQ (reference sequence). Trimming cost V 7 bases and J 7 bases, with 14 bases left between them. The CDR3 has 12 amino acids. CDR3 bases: TGTGCCAGCACAAGGGGAGGGGGAGAGCAGTACTTC. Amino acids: CASTRGGGEQYF.

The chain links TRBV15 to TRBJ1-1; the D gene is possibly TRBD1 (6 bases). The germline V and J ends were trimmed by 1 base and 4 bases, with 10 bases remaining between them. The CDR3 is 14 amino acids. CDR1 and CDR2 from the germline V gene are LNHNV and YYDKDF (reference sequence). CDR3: CATSRARGATEAFF. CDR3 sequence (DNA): TGTGCCACCAGCAGAGCCAGGGGTGCCACTGAAGCTTTCTTT.

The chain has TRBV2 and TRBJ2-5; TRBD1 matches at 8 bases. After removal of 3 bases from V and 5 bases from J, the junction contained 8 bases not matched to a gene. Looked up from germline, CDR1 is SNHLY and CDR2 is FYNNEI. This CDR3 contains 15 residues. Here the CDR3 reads CASSDIGTGSETQYF. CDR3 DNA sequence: TGTGCCAGCAGTGATATCGGGACAGGCTCGGAGACCCAGTACTTC.

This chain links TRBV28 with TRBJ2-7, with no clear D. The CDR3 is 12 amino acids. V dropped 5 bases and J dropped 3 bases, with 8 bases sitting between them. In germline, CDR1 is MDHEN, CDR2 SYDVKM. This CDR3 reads CASSPQNYEQYF. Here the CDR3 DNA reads TGTGCCAGCAGTCCACAAAACTACGAGCAGTACTTC.

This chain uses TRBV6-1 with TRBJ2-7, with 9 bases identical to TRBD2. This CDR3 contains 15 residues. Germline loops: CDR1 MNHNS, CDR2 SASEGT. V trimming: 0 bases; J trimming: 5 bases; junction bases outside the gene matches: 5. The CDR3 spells CASSEASGSEDEQYF. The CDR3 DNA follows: TGTGCCAGCAGTGAAGCTAGCGGGAGCGAGGACGAGCAGTACTTC.

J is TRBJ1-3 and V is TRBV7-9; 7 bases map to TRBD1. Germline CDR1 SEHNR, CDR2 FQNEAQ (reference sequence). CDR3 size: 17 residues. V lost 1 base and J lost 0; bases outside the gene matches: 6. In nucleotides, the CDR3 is TGTGCCAGCAGCTTAGAGAGACGACAGGGCTCTGGAAACACCATATATTTT. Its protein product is CASSLERRQGSGNTIYF.

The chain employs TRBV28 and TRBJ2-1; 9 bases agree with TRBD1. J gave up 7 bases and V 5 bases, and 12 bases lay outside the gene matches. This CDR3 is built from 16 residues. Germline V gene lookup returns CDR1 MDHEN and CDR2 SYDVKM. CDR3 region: CASSPLGQGRRNEQFF. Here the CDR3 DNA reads TGTGCCAGCAGTCCCCTGGGACAGGGCAGGAGGAATGAGCAGTTCTTC.

DNA for the CDR3: TGTGCCAGCAGGTCTGGGGGGACAGGGGGCGGCTACACCTTC. Translation gives CASRSGGTGGGYTF. The chain links TRBV6-5 to TRBJ1-2, with 12 positions matching TRBD1. V dropped 6 bases and J dropped 8; count of bases not matched to a gene: 7. Germline V lookup: CDR1 MNHEY, CDR2 SVGAGI. CDR3 length: 14 residues.

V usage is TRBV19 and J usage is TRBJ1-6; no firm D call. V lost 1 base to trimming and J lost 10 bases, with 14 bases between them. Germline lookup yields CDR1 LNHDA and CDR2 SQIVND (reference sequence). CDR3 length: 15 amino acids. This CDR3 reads CASSIGTPSGSPLHF. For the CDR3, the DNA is TGTGCCAGTAGTATAGGGACCCCGAGCGGATCACCCCTCCACTTT.

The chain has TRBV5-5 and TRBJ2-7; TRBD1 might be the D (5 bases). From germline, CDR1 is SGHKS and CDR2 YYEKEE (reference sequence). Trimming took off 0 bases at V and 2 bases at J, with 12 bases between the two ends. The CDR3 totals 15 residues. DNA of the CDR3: TGTGCCAGCAGCTTGGAGCAGGGCCTGCCCTACGAGCAGTACTTC. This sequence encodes CASSLEQGLPYEQYF.

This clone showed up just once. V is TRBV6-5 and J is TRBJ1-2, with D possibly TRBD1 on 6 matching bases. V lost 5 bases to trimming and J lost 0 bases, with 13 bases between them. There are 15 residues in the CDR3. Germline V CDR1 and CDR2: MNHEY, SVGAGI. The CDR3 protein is CASSTGIGANYGYTF. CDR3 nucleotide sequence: TGTGCCAGCAGTACAGGGATAGGAGCTAACTATGGCTACACCTTC.

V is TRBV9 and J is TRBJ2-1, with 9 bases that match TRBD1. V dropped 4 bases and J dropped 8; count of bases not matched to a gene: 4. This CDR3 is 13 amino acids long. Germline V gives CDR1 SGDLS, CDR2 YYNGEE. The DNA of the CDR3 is TGTGCCAGCAGCCCGTGGACAGGGGATGAGCAGTTCTTC. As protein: CASSPWTGDEQFF.